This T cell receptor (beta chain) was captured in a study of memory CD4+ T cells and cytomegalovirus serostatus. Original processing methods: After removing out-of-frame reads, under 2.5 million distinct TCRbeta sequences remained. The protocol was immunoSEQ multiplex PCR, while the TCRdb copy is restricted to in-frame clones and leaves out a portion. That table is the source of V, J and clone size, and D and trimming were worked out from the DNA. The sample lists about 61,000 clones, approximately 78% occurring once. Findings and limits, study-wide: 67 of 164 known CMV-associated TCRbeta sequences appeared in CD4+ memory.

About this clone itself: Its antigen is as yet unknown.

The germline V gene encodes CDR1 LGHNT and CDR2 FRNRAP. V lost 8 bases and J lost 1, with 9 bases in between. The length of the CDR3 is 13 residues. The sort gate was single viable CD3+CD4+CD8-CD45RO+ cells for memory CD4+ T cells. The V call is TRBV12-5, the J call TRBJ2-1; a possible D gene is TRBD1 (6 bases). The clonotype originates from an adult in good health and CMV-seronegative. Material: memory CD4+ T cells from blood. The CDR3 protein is CASQGPSYNEQFF. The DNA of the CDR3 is TGTGCTAGTCAGGGGCCTTCCTACAATGAGCAGTTCTTC.